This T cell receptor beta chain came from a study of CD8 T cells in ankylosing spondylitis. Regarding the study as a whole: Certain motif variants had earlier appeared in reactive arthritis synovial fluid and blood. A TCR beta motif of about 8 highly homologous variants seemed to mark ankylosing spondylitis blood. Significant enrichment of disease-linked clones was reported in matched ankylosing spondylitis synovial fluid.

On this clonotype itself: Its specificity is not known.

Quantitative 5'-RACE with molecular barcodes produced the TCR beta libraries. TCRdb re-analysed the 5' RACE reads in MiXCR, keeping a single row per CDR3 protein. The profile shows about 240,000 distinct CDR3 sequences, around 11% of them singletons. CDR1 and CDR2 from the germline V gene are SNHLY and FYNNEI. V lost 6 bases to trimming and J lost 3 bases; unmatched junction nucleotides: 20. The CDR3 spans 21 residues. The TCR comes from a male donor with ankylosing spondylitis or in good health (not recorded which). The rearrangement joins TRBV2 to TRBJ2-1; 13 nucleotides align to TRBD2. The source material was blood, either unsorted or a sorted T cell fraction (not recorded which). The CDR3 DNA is TGTGCCAGCAGGACAGGACTAGGAGCTTGGACTAGCGGGGGCCACTACAATGAGCAGTTCTTC. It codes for CASRTGLGAWTSGGHYNEQFF.